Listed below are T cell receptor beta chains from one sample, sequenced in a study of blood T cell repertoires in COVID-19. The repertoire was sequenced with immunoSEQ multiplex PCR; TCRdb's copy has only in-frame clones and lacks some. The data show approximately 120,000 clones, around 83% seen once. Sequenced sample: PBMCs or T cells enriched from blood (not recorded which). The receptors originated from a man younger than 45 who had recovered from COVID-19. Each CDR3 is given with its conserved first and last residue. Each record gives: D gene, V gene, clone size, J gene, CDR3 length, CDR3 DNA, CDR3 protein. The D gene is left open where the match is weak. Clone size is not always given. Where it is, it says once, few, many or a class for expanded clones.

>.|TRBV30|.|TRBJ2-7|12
TGTGCCTGGAGTGCCACAGGGAGCGAGCAGTACTTC
CAWSATGSEQYF
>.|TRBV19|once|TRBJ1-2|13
TGTGCCAGTAGTATAAGGGCAGGGGCCGGCTACACCTTC
CASSIRAGAGYTF
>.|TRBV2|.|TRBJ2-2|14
TGTGCCAGCAGTGGAGGACTTTACACCGGGGAGCTGTTTTTT
CASSGGLYTGELFF
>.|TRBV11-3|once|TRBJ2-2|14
TGTGCCAGCAGCTTATACGGGAACACCGGGGAGCTGTTTTTT
CASSLYGNTGELFF
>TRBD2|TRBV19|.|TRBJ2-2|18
TGTGCCAGTAGTCCCGGACTAGCGGGAGGGCAAATCACCGGGGAGCTGTTTTTT
CASSPGLAGGQITGELFF
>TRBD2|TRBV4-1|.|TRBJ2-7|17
TGCGCCAGCAGCCGCCAAGAGGTCGGGGGGAGCTCCTACGAGCAGTACTTC
CASSRQEVGGSSYEQYF
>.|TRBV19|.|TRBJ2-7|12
TGTGCCAGTAGCGGCGGAGCCTACGAGCAGTACTTC
CASSGGAYEQYF
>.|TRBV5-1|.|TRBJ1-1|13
TGCGCCAGCAGCTCGGGGGAGGGCACTGAAGCTTTCTTT
CASSSGEGTEAFF
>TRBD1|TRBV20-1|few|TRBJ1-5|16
TGCAGTGCTAGTTACAGGGGGACGGTGCGCAATCAGCCCCAGCATTTT
CSASYRGTVRNQPQHF
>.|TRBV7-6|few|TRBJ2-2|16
TGTGCCAGCAGCTTAGTCTTGGGTCTAGACACCGGGGAGCTGTTTTTT
CASSLVLGLDTGELFF
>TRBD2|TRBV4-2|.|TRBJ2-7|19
TGTGCCAGCAGCCAAGGACTCCTCGGCGGCGGGGGGCTTACCTACGAGCAGTACTTC
CASSQGLLGGGGLTYEQYF
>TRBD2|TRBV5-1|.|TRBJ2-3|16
TGCGCCAGCAGCCCCACAACGGGAGGGCCGACAGATACGCAGTATTTT
CASSPTTGGPTDTQYF
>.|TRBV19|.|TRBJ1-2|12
TGTGCCACCCGCCGGGGGTATGAGAGGCCGACCTTC
CATRRGYERPTF
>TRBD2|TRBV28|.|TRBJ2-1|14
TGTGCCAGCAGCGGACTAGCCCGCTCCAATGAGCAGTTCTTC
CASSGLARSNEQFF
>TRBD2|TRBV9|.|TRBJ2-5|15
TGTGCCAGCAGTCTAGCGGGGGGCCTCCAAGAGACCCAGTACTTC
CASSLAGGLQETQYF
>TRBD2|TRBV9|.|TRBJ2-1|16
TGTGCCAGCAGCTATCGACTAGCGGGAGGGCCGGATGAGCAGTTCTTC
CASSYRLAGGPDEQFF
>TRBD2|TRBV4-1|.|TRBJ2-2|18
TGCGCCAGCAGCCAAGAGAGCGCGGGGGTCGGTAGGACCGGGGAGCTGTTTTTT
CASSQESAGVGRTGELFF
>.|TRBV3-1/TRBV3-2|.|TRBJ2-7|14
TGTGCCAGCAGCCAAGCTGGTCTAGACTACGAGCAGTACTTC
CASSQAGLDYEQYF
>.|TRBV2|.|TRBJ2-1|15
TGTGCCAGCAGCTTAGGGGTGGGGGCGCTTAATGAGCAGTTCTTC
CASSLGVGALNEQFF
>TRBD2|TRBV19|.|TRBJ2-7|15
TGTGCCAGTAGTCCCGGACTAGCGGGAGCTGGCGAGCAGTACTTC
CASSPGLAGAGEQYF
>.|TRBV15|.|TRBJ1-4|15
TGTGCCACCAGCAGAGTAACGGCAACTAATGAAAAACTGTTTTTT
CATSRVTATNEKLFF